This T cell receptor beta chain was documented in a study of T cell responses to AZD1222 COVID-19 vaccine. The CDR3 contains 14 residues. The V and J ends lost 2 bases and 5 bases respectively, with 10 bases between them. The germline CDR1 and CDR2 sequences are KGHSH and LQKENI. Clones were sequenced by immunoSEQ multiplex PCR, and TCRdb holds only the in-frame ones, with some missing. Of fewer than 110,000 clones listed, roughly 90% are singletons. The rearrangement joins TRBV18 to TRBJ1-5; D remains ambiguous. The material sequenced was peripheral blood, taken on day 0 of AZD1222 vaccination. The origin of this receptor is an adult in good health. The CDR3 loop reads CASSPGYEDQPQHF. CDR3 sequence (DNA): TGTGCCAGCTCACCAGGCTATGAGGATCAGCCCCAGCATTTT. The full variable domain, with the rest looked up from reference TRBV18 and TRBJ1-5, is NAGVMQNPRHLVRRRGQEARLRCSPMKGHSHVYWYRQLPEEGLKFMVYLQKENIIDESGMPKERFSAEFPKEGPSILRIQQVVRGDSAAYFCASSPGYEDQPQHFGDGTRLSIL.